These T cell receptor beta chains were read from a single sample in a study of beta chain features in type 1 diabetes. Profiling relied on immunoSEQ multiplex PCR, and the TCRdb table lists in-frame clones only, not all of them. There are around 310,000 clones in the sample; 13% occur only once, and around 0.016% lies in the top ten. The material sequenced was naive CD4+ T cells from blood. The source of these receptors is a woman aged 18-29 years with type 1 diabetes. Each CDR3 is given with its conserved first and last residue. A D gene is named only where the DNA matches it firmly. Size tells how often a clone was seen (once, few, many) or the class of an expanded clone, and some rows leave it out.

cdr3_aa cdr3_nt j_call cdr3_length v_call clone_size d_call
CASSPLLTRNTGELFF TGTGCCAGCAGTCCCCTACTGACACGGAACACCGGGGAGCTGTTTTTT TRBJ2-2 16 TRBV27 - -
CAISGADYEAETQYF TGTGCCATCAGTGGGGCGGACTATGAAGCGGAGACCCAGTACTTC TRBJ2-5 15 TRBV10-3 few -
CASSLVQTEAFF TGTGCCAGCAGCTTAGTACAGACTGAAGCTTTCTTT TRBJ1-1 12 TRBV7-2 few -
CASSPLGGPTGDEQFF TGTGCCAGCTCACCTTTGGGGGGGCCGACGGGAGATGAGCAGTTCTTC TRBJ2-1 16 TRBV18 few -
CASSLTEMSSYEQYF TGTGCCAGCAGCTTAACAGAGATGAGCTCCTACGAGCAGTACTTC TRBJ2-7 15 TRBV7-3 - -
CASSLWGPRYEQYF TGTGCCAGCAGTCTCTGGGGGCCTCGGTACGAGCAGTACTTC TRBJ2-7 14 TRBV27 - -
CASSARTNDRLFF TGTGCCAGTAGTGCCCGGACAAATGATCGGCTGTTTTTT TRBJ1-4 13 TRBV19 - -
CASSSAGTGNSYEQYF TGTGCCAGCAGTTCCGCCGGGACAGGAAACTCCTACGAGCAGTACTTC TRBJ2-7 16 TRBV28 - TRBD1
CASSLDLLSGGLPFF TGTGCCAGCAGCTTAGATTTACTGAGCGGAGGGCTTCCGTTCTTC TRBJ2-1 15 TRBV7-2 few -
CAWTRTGGSNEQFF TGTGCCTGGACTAGGACAGGGGGTTCGAATGAGCAGTTCTTC TRBJ2-1 14 TRBV30 few TRBD1
CATTDRDRHSGANVLTF TGTGCCACCACAGACAGGGATCGCCACTCTGGGGCCAACGTCCTGACTTTC TRBJ2-6 17 TRBV14 - TRBD1
CASSYRGPLEAFF TGTGCCAGCAGCTACAGGGGGCCGCTTGAAGCTTTCTTT TRBJ1-1 13 TRBV28 - TRBD1
CSVVVLVVNIQYF TGCAGCGTTGTAGTTCTAGTGGTAAACATTCAGTACTTC TRBJ2-4 13 TRBV29-1 few -
CASSLDKGAGGYNEQFF TGTGCCAGCAGCCTCGACAAGGGGGCGGGAGGGTACAATGAGCAGTTCTTC TRBJ2-1 17 TRBV28 - TRBD2
CASSLSGQGLRGETQYF TGTGCCAGCAGCTTGTCTGGACAGGGGCTTCGAGGAGAGACCCAGTACTTC TRBJ2-5 17 TRBV5-6 - TRBD1
CAWSRDYNEQFF TGTGCCTGGAGCCGGGACTACAATGAGCAGTTCTTC TRBJ2-1 12 TRBV30 few -
CASSQGAAEGQGYTF TGTGCCAGCAGCCAAGGGGCAGCCGAAGGACAAGGCTACACCTTC TRBJ1-2 15 TRBV7-2 - -
CASLSSNEQFF TGTGCCAGTCTTTCCTCGAATGAGCAGTTCTTC TRBJ2-1 11 TRBV28 few -
CASSPLAGTANTGELFF TGTGCCAGCAGCCCCCTCGCCGGGACAGCTAACACCGGGGAGCTGTTTTTT TRBJ2-2 17 TRBV7-2 - TRBD1
CASREVEANTEAFF TGTGCCAGCAGGGAGGTCGAGGCGAACACTGAAGCTTTCTTT TRBJ1-1 14 TRBV6-6 - -
CASSQDPGQGVNTIYF TGCGCCAGCAGCCAAGACCCCGGACAGGGTGTAAACACCATATATTTT TRBJ1-3 16 TRBV4-3 few TRBD1
CASSRDFPYEQYF TGTGCCAGCAGTAGGGACTTTCCCTACGAGCAGTACTTC TRBJ2-7 13 TRBV6-6 - -
CASSLTPGQETQYF TGTGCCAGCAGTCTCACACCGGGTCAAGAGACCCAGTACTTC TRBJ2-5 14 TRBV28 few -
CASKGQLAASYEQYF TGTGCCAGCAAGGGTCAACTAGCGGCCTCCTACGAGCAGTACTTC TRBJ2-7 15 TRBV2 - TRBD2
CASSIIWTSVPGELFF TGTGCCAGTAGTATAATCTGGACTAGCGTTCCCGGGGAGCTGTTTTTT TRBJ2-2 16 TRBV19 few TRBD2
CAWRTGNYGYTF TGTGCCTGGCGGACAGGGAACTATGGCTACACCTTC TRBJ1-2 12 TRBV30 few TRBD1
CATSRGGTGRVEQPQHF TGTGCCACCAGCAGAGGAGGGACAGGGAGGGTAGAGCAGCCCCAGCATTTT TRBJ1-5 17 TRBV15 few TRBD1
CASSYNGDRVTDTQYF TGTGCCAGCAGTTACAATGGGGACAGGGTGACAGATACGCAGTATTTT TRBJ2-3 16 TRBV6-5 - TRBD1
CASSFGGWPHNEQFF TGCGCCAGCAGCTTTGGCGGGTGGCCTCACAATGAGCAGTTCTTC TRBJ2-1 15 TRBV5-1 few -
CASSQPRRGPYNEQFF TGCGCCAGCAGCCAACCACGTAGGGGGCCGTACAATGAGCAGTTCTTC TRBJ2-1 16 TRBV4-1 few TRBD1
CASSYSAGAAGEQFF TGTGCCAGCAGTTACTCGGCGGGAGCCGCCGGGGAGCAGTTCTTC TRBJ2-1 15 TRBV6-5 few TRBD2
CASILGGQVYNEQFF TGTGCCAGCATTCTGGGGGGACAGGTATACAATGAGCAGTTCTTC TRBJ2-1 15 TRBV6-6 few TRBD1
CASSSGTGVLPQHF TGTGCCAGCAGCTCCGGGACAGGGGTCTTGCCCCAGCATTTT TRBJ1-5 14 TRBV28 - TRBD1
CASSLGPFGETQYF TGTGCCAGCAGCTTGGGTCCCTTCGGGGAGACCCAGTACTTC TRBJ2-5 14 TRBV7-9 - -
CSVERPETGAGYTF TGCAGCGTTGAGCGGCCGGAGACAGGGGCTGGCTACACCTTC TRBJ1-2 14 TRBV29-1 - TRBD1
CASSLGTGNTDTQYF TGCGCCAGCAGCTTGGGGACAGGGAACACAGATACGCAGTATTTT TRBJ2-3 15 TRBV5-1 - TRBD1
CASSYAGAGTPQYF TGTGCCAGCAGTTACGCGGGAGCAGGGACACCGCAGTATTTT TRBJ2-3 14 TRBV6-5 - -
CASSQGASRTDTQYF TGTGCCAGCTCCCAGGGGGCTAGCCGCACAGATACGCAGTATTTT TRBJ2-3 15 TRBV2 - TRBD1
CASSLDPGRSYEQYF TGCGCCAGCAGCTTGGATCCAGGGCGATCCTACGAGCAGTACTTC TRBJ2-7 15 TRBV5-1 few -
CASSLLAGDSDEQFF TGTGCCAGCAGTCTCCTAGCGGGAGACTCCGATGAGCAGTTCTTC TRBJ2-1 15 TRBV6-1 few TRBD2
CASSQSPRRRPSIGRSYNEQFF TGCGCCAGCAGTCAATCTCCCAGGCGGCGTCCATCGATCGGGAGGTCCTACAATGAGCAGTTCTTC TRBJ2-1 22 TRBV23-1 - TRBD2
CAIRQGSGNTIYF TGTGCCATCAGGCAGGGCTCTGGAAACACCATATATTTT TRBJ1-3 13 TRBV10-3 - -
CASSGSGRTDTQYF TGCGCCAGCAGCGGAAGCGGACGCACAGATACGCAGTATTTT TRBJ2-3 14 TRBV5-1 - -
CASSLSPAGTDTQYF TGTGCCAGCAGCCTCAGTCCCGCCGGCACAGATACGCAGTATTTT TRBJ2-3 15 TRBV9 - -
CASSPPGEGTSAPLGETQYF TGTGCCAGCTCACCACCGGGCGAGGGGACTAGCGCTCCTTTGGGGGAGACCCAGTACTTC TRBJ2-5 20 TRBV18 - TRBD2
CAWNSGVGNQPQHF TGTGCCTGGAATTCGGGGGTCGGAAATCAGCCCCAGCATTTT TRBJ1-5 14 TRBV30 - -
CASSLQLETQYF TGTGCCAGCAGCTTACAGTTGGAGACCCAGTACTTC TRBJ2-5 12 TRBV7-2 few -
CASSPRTGGINTEAFF TGTGCCAGCAGCCCCCGGACAGGGGGTATTAACACTGAAGCTTTCTTT TRBJ1-1 16 TRBV9 few TRBD1
CASSILAGRGEQYF TGTGCCAGCAGCATACTAGCGGGGAGGGGGGAGCAGTACTTC TRBJ2-7 14 TRBV28 few TRBD2
CASSFSQGSGANVLTF TGTGCCAGCAGCTTTTCTCAGGGCTCTGGGGCCAACGTCCTGACTTTC TRBJ2-6 16 TRBV5-5 - -
CASSQIETADTQYF TGCGCCAGCAGCCAGATAGAGACAGCAGATACGCAGTATTTT TRBJ2-3 14 TRBV4-3 - -
CASSLKTGATSTDTQYF TGTGCCAGCAGCTTAAAGACAGGCGCAACTAGCACAGATACGCAGTATTTT TRBJ2-3 17 TRBV5-6 few -
CASSSRTGRDEKLFF TGTGCCAGCAGCTCCCGGACAGGGCGGGATGAAAAACTGTTTTTT TRBJ1-4 15 TRBV7-8 few TRBD1